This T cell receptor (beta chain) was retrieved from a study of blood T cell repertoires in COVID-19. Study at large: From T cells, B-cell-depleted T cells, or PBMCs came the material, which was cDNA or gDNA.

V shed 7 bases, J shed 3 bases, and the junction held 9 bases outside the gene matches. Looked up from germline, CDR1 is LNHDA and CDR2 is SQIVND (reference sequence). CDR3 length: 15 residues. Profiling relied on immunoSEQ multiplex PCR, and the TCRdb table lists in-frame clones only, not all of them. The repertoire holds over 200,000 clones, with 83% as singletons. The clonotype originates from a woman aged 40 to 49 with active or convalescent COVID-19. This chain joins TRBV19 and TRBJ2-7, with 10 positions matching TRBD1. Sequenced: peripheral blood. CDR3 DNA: TGTGCCAGTACCGGGGTGAGGGACAGGGGCTACGAGCAGTACTTC. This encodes CASTGVRDRGYEQYF.